This T cell receptor (beta chain) was found in a study of cytomegalovirus exposure and HLA in healthy donors. On the study more broadly: HLA-typed donors contributed 80 million to 85 million unique TCRs, which were held in an early data release.

CDR1 and CDR2 (germline): LNHNV, YYDKDF (reference sequence). Trimming removed 5 bases from V and 7 bases from J, with 14 bases in between. The CDR3 loop spans 14 amino acids. Concerning this clone itself: Its target is not known.

Study-wide results and caveats: In a later analysis, the majority of CMV-associated beta chains seemingly showed HLA restriction.

With 60 Vbeta and 13 Jbeta primers, the PCR was carried out. Profiled with immunoSEQ multiplex PCR; TCRdb holds only in-frame clones, not every one. This sample has just over 150,000 clones, with around 80% found just once. Sequencing was done on a sample of PBMCs. The clonotype comes from a man aged 45-65 years in good health and CMV-seropositive. This chain connects TRBV15 to TRBJ1-4, with D possibly TRBD1 on 5 matching bases. The CDR3 protein is CATSDPGLAEKLFF. CDR3 DNA sequence: TGTGCCACCAGCGACCCGGGACTTGCTGAAAAACTGTTTTTT.